Described below is a single T cell receptor beta chain sequence and its context. Its antigen remains unknown. The data were taken from a study of cytomegalovirus exposure and HLA in healthy donors. Study context: A subsequent analysis stated that the 110 or so validation repertoires were run on the same platform as the 600 to 750 first-cohort repertoires.

Study outcomes and limitations: Researchers catalogued 150 or so TCR beta chains as cytomegalovirus-associated.

This CDR3 has 15 residues. The ends were cut back, 6 bases at V and 4 bases at J, with 16 bases in the middle. Germline CDR1 and CDR2: LNHDA and SQIVND (reference sequence). Sequenced by immunoSEQ multiplex PCR; TCRdb stores in-frame clones only, minus some. Found here are tens of thousands of clones, over 90% of them singletons; the top ten hold roughly 5.8%. The sequenced sample was PBMCs. The origin of this receptor is a woman in her late teens or twenties in good health and CMV-seronegative. V and J are TRBV19 and TRBJ2-1; D might be TRBD1 (6 bases). This CDR3 is CASRTGTMGYNEQFF. The DNA for the CDR3 is TGTGCCAGTAGGACCGGGACAATGGGGTACAATGAGCAGTTCTTC.